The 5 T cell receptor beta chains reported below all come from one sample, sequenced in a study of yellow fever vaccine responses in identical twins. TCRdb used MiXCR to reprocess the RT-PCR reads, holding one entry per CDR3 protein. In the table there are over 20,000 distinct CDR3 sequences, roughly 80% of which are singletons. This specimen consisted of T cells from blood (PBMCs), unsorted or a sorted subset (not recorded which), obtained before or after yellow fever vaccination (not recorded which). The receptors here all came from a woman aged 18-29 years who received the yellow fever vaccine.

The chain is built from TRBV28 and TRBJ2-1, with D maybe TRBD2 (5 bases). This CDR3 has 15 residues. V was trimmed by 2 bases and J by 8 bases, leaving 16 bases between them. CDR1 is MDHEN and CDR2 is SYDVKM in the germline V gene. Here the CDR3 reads CASSLRDTGSDEQFF. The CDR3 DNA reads TGTGCCAGCAGTTTACGGGATACCGGATCCGATGAGCAGTTCTTC.

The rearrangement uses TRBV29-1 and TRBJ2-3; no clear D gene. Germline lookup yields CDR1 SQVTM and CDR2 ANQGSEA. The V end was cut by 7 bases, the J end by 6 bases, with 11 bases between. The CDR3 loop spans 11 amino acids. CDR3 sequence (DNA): TGCAGCGCAGACCCTGGGGATACGCAGTATTTT. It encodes CSADPGDTQYF.

This chain's CDR3 is CASSLYLPGQGYEQYF. Here the CDR3 DNA reads TGCGCCAGCAGCTTGTATCTGCCGGGACAGGGTTACGAGCAGTACTTC. The gene calls are TRBV5-1 and TRBJ2-7; 9 bases are a match to TRBD1. Germline values: CDR1 SGHRS, CDR2 YFSETQ. The CDR3 is 16 amino acids. Losses at the gene ends were 1 base for V and 4 bases for J; bases not matched to a gene: 9. Full variable domain (missing parts from reference TRBV5-1 and TRBJ2-7): KAGVTQTPRYLIKTRGQQVTLSCSPISGHRSVSWYQQTPGQGLQFLFEYFSETQRNKGNFPGRFSGRQFSNSRSEMNVSTLELGDSALYLCASSLYLPGQGYEQYFGPGTRLTVT.

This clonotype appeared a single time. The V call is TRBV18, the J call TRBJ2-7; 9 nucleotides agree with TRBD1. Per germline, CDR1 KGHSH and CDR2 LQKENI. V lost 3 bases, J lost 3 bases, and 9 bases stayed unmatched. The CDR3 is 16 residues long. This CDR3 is CASSPLGQGSFYEQYF. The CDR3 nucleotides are TGTGCCAGCTCACCGCTCGGACAGGGGAGTTTCTACGAGCAGTACTTC. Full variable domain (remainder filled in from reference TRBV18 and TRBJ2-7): NAGVMQNPRHLVRRRGQEARLRCSPMKGHSHVYWYRQLPEEGLKFMVYLQKENIIDESGMPKERFSAEFPKEGPSILRIQQVVRGDSAAYFCASSPLGQGSFYEQYFGPGTRLTVT.

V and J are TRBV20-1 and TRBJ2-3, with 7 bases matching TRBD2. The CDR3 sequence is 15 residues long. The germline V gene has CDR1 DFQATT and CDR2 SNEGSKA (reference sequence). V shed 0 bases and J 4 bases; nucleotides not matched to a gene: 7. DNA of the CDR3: TGCAGTGCTAGAGATCCAGCCCGGGAGGCAGATACGCAGTATTTT. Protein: CSARDPAREADTQYF.